This record looks at one T cell receptor beta chain sequence and its context. Authors' methods: Reference gene primer amplification gave nucleated cell count estimates. Sequencing used immunoSEQ multiplex PCR; TCRdb keeps in-frame clones, though not all of them. V and J calls and clone size follow that table, whereas D and trimming were derived from the DNA. Here the sample spans approximately 140,000 clones, 85% being singletons. These data belong to a study of blood T cell repertoires in COVID-19. Turning to the study itself: Samples of COVID-19 (acute and convalescent) were obtained from the United States, Italy and Spain.

The CDR3 totals 13 residues. CDR1 and CDR2 (germline): SGDLS, YYNGEE. V lost 1 base to trimming and J lost 6 bases, with 10 bases between them. The sequence was obtained from a woman between 40 and 55 years old with active or convalescent COVID-19. V is TRBV9 and J is TRBJ1-2; D perhaps matches TRBD1 (6 bases). Sequences were obtained from peripheral blood. CDR3 sequence: CASSVQGQDGYTF. The CDR3 nucleotides are TGTGCCAGCAGCGTACAGGGGCAAGATGGCTACACCTTC. The whole variable domain, remainder taken from reference TRBV9 and TRBJ1-2, is DSGVTQTPKHLITATGQRVTLRCSPRSGDLSVYWYQQSLDQGLQFLIQYYNGEERAKGNILERFSAQQFPDLHSELNLSSLELGDSALYFCASSVQGQDGYTFGSGTRLTVV.